The 31 T cell receptor beta chains presented below share a single source sample, sequenced in a study of cytomegalovirus exposure and HLA in healthy donors. PCR used 60 Vbeta primers and 13 Jbeta primers. Libraries were prepared by immunoSEQ multiplex PCR; TCRdb keeps only in-frame clonotypes and omits some of them. The sample holds tens of thousands of clones, 60% to 75% seen once. Input material: PBMCs. The source is a woman aged 40 to 50 in good health and CMV-seropositive.

The chain employs TRBV27 and TRBJ2-4; D call uncertain. Per germline, CDR1 MNHEY and CDR2 SMNVEV (reference sequence). This CDR3 has 13 residues. Trimming shortened V by 6 bases and J by 0 bases, and 6 bases separated the two germline ends. DNA of the CDR3: TGTGCCAGCAGGAGTGTAGCCAAAAACATTCAGTACTTC. This translates into CASRSVAKNIQYF.

The J gene is TRBJ2-6, the V gene TRBV18; 8 bases are a match to TRBD1. Germline CDR1 reads KGHSH; CDR2 reads LQKENI. The CDR3 has 16 residues. V lost 1 base and J lost 3; bases outside the gene matches: 2. DNA for the CDR3: TGTGCCAGCTCACCACAACAGGGGGATGGGGCCAACGTCCTGACTTTC. Translated, it gives CASSPQQGDGANVLTF.

J is TRBJ2-1 and V is TRBV5-1, with 12 positions matching TRBD1. Germline loops: CDR1 SGHRS, CDR2 YFSETQ. The CDR3 runs 15 residues. The J segment lost 8 bases and the V segment lost 3 bases, leaving 6 bases of the junction unmatched. The CDR3 bases are TGCGCCAGCAGCTGGTCCGGGACAGGGGGCGATGAGCAGTTCTTC. Protein product: CASSWSGTGGDEQFF.

The rearrangement uses TRBV6-8 and TRBJ2-1; 11 bases agree with TRBD2. The germline gives CDR1 MNHGY, CDR2 SAAAGT. Trimming cost V 5 bases and J 8 bases; bases outside gene matches: 11. This CDR3 is built from 16 residues. DNA for the CDR3: TGTGCCAGCAGTAAAGAAACTAGCGGGAGTCTTGATGAGCAGTTCTTC. Its translation: CASSKETSGSLDEQFF.

The V gene is TRBV11-2, the J gene TRBJ2-7; 10 bases align to TRBD2. Germline V gene lookup returns CDR1 SGHAT and CDR2 FQNNGV. The CDR3 runs to 17 residues. With V trimmed by 5 bases and J by 4 bases, 14 bases remained unmatched. CDR3 DNA: TGTGCCAGCAGCGTGGGACTAGCGAACATTCGGAATTACGAGCAGTACTTC. Translating it yields CASSVGLANIRNYEQYF.

The genes are TRBV7-9 and TRBJ1-2; possible D gene TRBD1, 6 bases. This CDR3 is 13 amino acids long. V was cut by 5 bases and J by 6 bases, with 13 bases left in between. Germline V gives CDR1 SEHNR, CDR2 FQNEAQ (reference sequence). CDR3 loop: CASSLQGNDGYTF. The CDR3 DNA follows: TGTGCCAGCAGCCTACAGGGAAATGATGGCTACACCTTC. Full variable domain (missing parts from reference TRBV7-9 and TRBJ1-2): DTGVSQNPRHKITKRGQNVTFRCDPISEHNRLYWYRQTLGQGPEFLTYFQNEAQLEKSRLLSDRFSAERPKGSFSTLEIQRTEQGDSAMYLCASSLQGNDGYTFGSGTRLTVV.

The chain combines TRBV4-2 with TRBJ2-6, with D possibly being TRBD1 (5 bases). The CDR3 extends over 18 amino acids. V shed 0 bases and J shed 1 base, with 13 bases lying between them. Germline CDR1 and CDR2: LGHNA and YNFKEQ. The CDR3 DNA reads as TGTGCCAGCAGCCAAGAGGCAGGGTTGGGATCTGGGGCCAACGTCCTGACTTTC. Protein product: CASSQEAGLGSGANVLTF.

The chain joins TRBV28 to TRBJ1-1, with unresolved D. V was clipped by 6 bases and J by 0 bases, with 8 bases between them. Germline loops: CDR1 MDHEN, CDR2 SYDVKM. The CDR3 loop spans 13 amino acids. The CDR3 sequence is CASSQVMNTEAFF. In DNA form, the CDR3 reads TGTGCCAGCAGCCAGGTCATGAACACTGAAGCTTTCTTT.

The chain employs TRBV7-9 and TRBJ2-1; weak D call: TRBD1 (6 bases). The CDR3 totals 15 residues. CDR1 and CDR2 from the germline V gene are SEHNR and FQNEAQ (reference sequence). V lost 4 bases and J lost 1, with 11 bases in between. CDR3 region: CASSSTDRSYNEQFF. The CDR3 region has the DNA TGTGCCAGCAGCTCAACAGACAGGTCCTACAATGAGCAGTTCTTC.

V is TRBV2 and J is TRBJ1-1; 7 bases line up with TRBD1. The CDR3 contains 11 residues. Germline V gene lookup returns CDR1 SNHLY and CDR2 FYNNEI. The trim removed 5 bases at V and 7 bases at J, leaving 1 base unmatched. The CDR3 sequence: CASSRQGEAFF. CDR3 nucleotides: TGTGCCAGCAGTAGACAGGGTGAAGCTTTCTTT.

The chain uses TRBV10-2 and TRBJ2-7, with 10 bases that match TRBD2. This CDR3 comprises 18 residues. Germline V gives CDR1 WSHSY, CDR2 SAAADI. Germline trimming cut 7 bases from V and 4 bases from J; bases unmatched to any gene: 19. The CDR3 loop is CASTRTSSGGTLGYEQYF. In DNA, the CDR3 is TGCGCCAGCACCAGAACGTCTAGCGGGGGTACTCTGGGGTACGAGCAGTACTTC.

V gene TRBV30 combines with J gene TRBJ2-7, with a weak D call TRBD2 (7 bases). This CDR3 is 12 amino acids long. The V end was cut by 4 bases, the J end by 2 bases, with 9 bases between. Germline V CDR1 and CDR2: GTSNPN, SVGIG (reference sequence). The CDR3 here is CAWKGGAYEQYF. The CDR3 DNA reads TGTGCCTGGAAGGGGGGGGCCTACGAGCAGTACTTC.

The DNA of the CDR3 is TGTGCCAGCGGGTGGGAGGAGACCCAGTACTTC. Translation gives CASGWEETQYF. The V call is TRBV6-1, the J call TRBJ2-5; D is perhaps TRBD2 (5 bases). Germline V CDR1 and CDR2: MNHNS, SASEGT. The CDR3 is 11 residues long. The V end was cut by 8 bases, the J end by 5 bases, with 9 bases between.

The rearrangement uses TRBV28 and TRBJ2-7; TRBD1 matches 7 bases. Germline V gene lookup returns CDR1 MDHEN and CDR2 SYDVKM. The CDR3 has 15 amino acids. The V segment lost 6 bases and the J segment 0 bases; nucleotides outside the gene matches: 8. This CDR3 reads CASRLPTGSSYEQYF. Here the CDR3 DNA reads TGTGCCAGCAGACTACCGACAGGGAGCTCCTACGAGCAGTACTTC.

This clone was observed a handful of times. The chain couples TRBV27 to TRBJ2-1; 7 positions match TRBD2. Germline values: CDR1 MNHEY, CDR2 SMNVEV (reference sequence). This CDR3 comprises 15 residues. After removal of 8 bases from V and 4 bases from J, the junction contained 11 bases not matched to a gene. The CDR3, as DNA: TGTGCCAGCGAGCTAAAGGCTAGCGGATACAATGAGCAGTTCTTC. The encoded protein is CASELKASGYNEQFF.

The genes are TRBV6-1 and TRBJ2-7; TRBD2 aligns across 11 bases. The V and J ends lost 8 bases and 6 bases, in that order; junction bases with no gene match: 12. This CDR3 is built from 15 residues. The germline V gene encodes CDR1 MNHNS and CDR2 SASEGT. CDR3 in DNA: TGTGCCAGCCTAAGGGGTAGCGGGGGGGCCGTCGAGCAGTACTTC. Translated, it gives CASLRGSGGAVEQYF.

The chain is built from TRBV6-5 and TRBJ1-5, with a tentative D call TRBD1 (5 bases). V was trimmed by 4 bases and J by 8 bases, leaving 12 bases between them. Germline CDR1 is MNHEY and CDR2 is SVGAGI. The CDR3 is 13 amino acids. CDR3 bases: TGTGCCAGCAGTTCGGGGCGGGGGGAGCCCCAGCATTTT. It encodes CASSSGRGEPQHF.

This rearrangement joins TRBV28 to TRBJ2-7; possible D gene TRBD1, 5 bases. CDR1 is MDHEN, CDR2 SYDVKM, per germline. CDR3 length: 14 amino acids. The germline V and J ends were trimmed by 7 bases and 6 bases, with 19 bases remaining between them. As DNA, the CDR3 is TGTGCCAGCACCCCCGGGCAGGGTAGGCCCGAGCAGTACTTC. Its protein is CASTPGQGRPEQYF.

The chain combines TRBV7-9 with TRBJ2-1; 7 bases line up with TRBD1. This CDR3 comprises 14 residues. The trim removed 4 bases at V and 8 bases at J, leaving 8 bases unmatched. Germline lookup yields CDR1 SEHNR and CDR2 FQNEAQ (reference sequence). CDR3 residues: CASSSDRDGHEQFF. The CDR3 nucleotides read TGTGCCAGCAGCTCAGACAGGGATGGCCATGAGCAGTTCTTC.

CDR3 amino acids: CASSLGDSSYNEQFF. As DNA, the CDR3 is TGCGCCAGCAGCTTGGGGGACAGCTCCTACAATGAGCAGTTCTTC. The chain has TRBV5-1 and TRBJ2-1; TRBD1 agrees at 7 bases. V was clipped by 0 bases and J by 0 bases; unmatched bases: 0. The CDR3 sequence is 15 residues long. Germline V CDR1 and CDR2: SGHRS, YFSETQ.

The gene calls are TRBV7-9 and TRBJ1-2; the D gene is possibly TRBD1 (5 bases). V gave up 4 bases and J gave up 8 bases, with 17 bases separating them. CDR1 is SEHNR and CDR2 is FQNEAQ in the germline V gene (reference sequence). The length of the CDR3 is 14 residues. The DNA of the CDR3 is TGTGCCAGCAGCTCAGCTGGGACTTTTGAAGGCTACACCTTC. This translates into CASSSAGTFEGYTF. Using reference TRBV7-9 and TRBJ1-2 for the parts outside the CDR3, the full variable domain is DTGVSQNPRHKITKRGQNVTFRCDPISEHNRLYWYRQTLGQGPEFLTYFQNEAQLEKSRLLSDRFSAERPKGSFSTLEIQRTEQGDSAMYLCASSSAGTFEGYTFGSGTRLTVV.

J is TRBJ2-2 and V is TRBV6-5; D is ambiguous. Germline CDR1 reads MNHEY; CDR2 reads SVGAGI. The CDR3 length is 13 residues. Trimming shortened V by 0 bases and J by 5 bases, and 4 bases separated the two germline ends. CDR3 amino acids: CASSYSTTGELFF. In DNA, the CDR3 is TGTGCCAGCAGTTACTCAACAACCGGGGAGCTGTTTTTT.

The chain employs TRBV13 and TRBJ2-7; no firm D call. CDR1 PRHDT and CDR2 FYEKMQ come from the germline V gene (reference sequence). The CDR3 is 16 residues long. V was pared by 0 bases and J by 1 base, with 13 bases between. CDR3 coding DNA: TGTGCCAGCAGCTTAGGCGCGGTGTTCGGGTCCTACGAGCAGTACTTC. Protein product: CASSLGAVFGSYEQYF.

J is TRBJ1-2 and V is TRBV28; TRBD1 agrees at 10 bases. This CDR3 region has 14 residues. The germline V gene has CDR1 MDHEN and CDR2 SYDVKM. Trimming removed 6 bases from V and 6 bases from J; junction bases left unmatched: 7. The CDR3 protein is CASSPGQGSDGYTF. The CDR3 bases are TGTGCCAGCAGCCCGGGACAGGGGAGCGATGGCTACACCTTC.

The chain links TRBV29-1 to TRBJ1-5; TRBD1 agrees at 7 bases. J was trimmed by 8 bases and V by 3 bases; bases with no gene match: 7. CDR1 is SQVTM, CDR2 ANQGSEA, per germline. The CDR3 contains 13 residues. The CDR3 region is CSVETGLGKPQHF. CDR3 sequence (DNA): TGCAGCGTTGAGACAGGGTTAGGGAAGCCCCAGCATTTT.

The chain couples TRBV25-1 to TRBJ2-2; a possible D gene is TRBD1 (5 bases). The CDR3 length is 14 residues. Per germline, CDR1 MGHDK and CDR2 SYGVNS. With 5 bases removed from V and 3 bases from J, the gap between germline ends came to 10 bases. The CDR3 region is CASSPPTDTGELFF. The CDR3 bases are TGTGCCAGCAGTCCGCCGACAGACACCGGGGAGCTGTTTTTT.

J is TRBJ1-2 and V is TRBV6-1; D perhaps matches TRBD1 (5 bases). This CDR3 comprises 14 residues. From germline, CDR1 is MNHNS and CDR2 SASEGT. V lost 6 bases and J 1 base, leaving 12 bases between the germline ends. This chain's CDR3 is CASSPWGSNYGYTF. DNA for the CDR3: TGTGCCAGCAGCCCCTGGGGCAGTAACTATGGCTACACCTTC.

This clone occurred a few times. The rearrangement joins TRBV6-5 to TRBJ2-7; a weak D match, TRBD1 (5 bases). Trimming took off 6 bases at V and 4 bases at J, with 22 bases between the two ends. The CDR3 covers 16 residues. CDR1 and CDR2 (germline): MNHEY, SVGAGI. CDR3 nucleotides: TGTGCCAGCAGCTACAGGTTAAGTGGGCCTAAGTACGAGCAGTACTTC. It codes for CASSYRLSGPKYEQYF.

The CDR3 spells CSVPDTNTEAFF. Here the CDR3 DNA reads TGCAGCGTTCCTGACACGAACACTGAAGCTTTCTTT. The chain uses TRBV29-1 and TRBJ1-1; no clear D gene. V was cut by 5 bases and J by 1 base, with 8 bases left in between. Per the germline V gene, CDR1 is SQVTM and CDR2 is ANQGSEA. This CDR3 spans 12 amino acids.

The table lists this clone with a few counts. The chain couples TRBV4-3 to TRBJ2-7; D call uncertain. CDR3 size: 15 residues. Trimming left V 0 bases short and J 0 bases short, with 9 bases between. Per germline, CDR1 LGHNA and CDR2 YSLEER. The CDR3 loop reads CASSQDPSYSYEQYF. CDR3 DNA sequence: TGCGCCAGCAGCCAAGATCCGAGCTACTCCTACGAGCAGTACTTC.

This clone was detected a few times. The chain uses TRBV30 and TRBJ1-2; D may be TRBD1 (6 bases). The V gene's germline CDR1 is GTSNPN and CDR2 SVGIG (reference sequence). The V and J ends lost 3 bases and 8 bases respectively, with 16 bases between them. The CDR3 runs to 13 residues. The CDR3 here is CAWSANTGFGYTF. The CDR3 bases are TGTGCCTGGAGCGCGAATACAGGGTTCGGCTACACCTTC.